This T cell receptor beta chain derives from a study of blood T cell repertoires in COVID-19. About the research overall: COVID-19 samples, acute and convalescent, were from the United States, Italy and Spain. T cells, B-cell-depleted T cells, or PBMCs supplied cDNA or gDNA.

Participants, about 18 to 90 years old, spanned fewer than 30 US areas. Cohort allocation depended upon clinical history that participants reported. Trimming left V 5 bases short and J 8 bases short, with 12 bases between. Germline V CDR1 and CDR2: DFQATT, SNEGSKA (reference sequence). The CDR3 loop spans 11 amino acids. This clone has just one count. Profiled with immunoSEQ multiplex PCR; TCRdb holds only in-frame clones, not every one. This table holds around 58,000 clones, approximately 80% found once. This clonotype was obtained from a woman aged 40 to 50 with acute COVID-19. Sequenced: PBMCs or T cells enriched from blood (not recorded which). The rearrangement links TRBV20-1 to TRBJ1-2; possible D gene TRBD1, 6 bases. This chain's CDR3 is CSAWGQEGYTF. CDR3 sequence (DNA): TGCAGTGCTTGGGGGCAGGAAGGCTACACCTTC.